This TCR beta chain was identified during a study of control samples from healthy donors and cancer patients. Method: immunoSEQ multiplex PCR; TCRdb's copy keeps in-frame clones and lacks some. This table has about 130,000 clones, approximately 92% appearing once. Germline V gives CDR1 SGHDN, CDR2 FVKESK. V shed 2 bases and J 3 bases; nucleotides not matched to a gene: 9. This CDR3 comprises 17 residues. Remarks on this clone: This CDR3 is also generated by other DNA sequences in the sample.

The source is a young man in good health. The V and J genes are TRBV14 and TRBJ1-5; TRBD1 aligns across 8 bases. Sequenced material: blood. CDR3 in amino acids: CASSQPPPDRDNQPQHF. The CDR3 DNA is TGTGCCAGCAGCCAACCACCACCGGACAGGGACAATCAGCCCCAGCATTTT.